This entry is about one T cell receptor (beta chain). Its antigen is not yet known. No clone much larger than this one lies a single base away; base qualities are absent. This entry comes from a study of PD-1 blockade in classical Hodgkin lymphoma (TCRdb year 2020). With regard to the full study: Nivolumab dosing was 3 mg/kg intravenously every 2 weeks, continuing until either disease progression or unacceptable toxicity. A peripheral blood immune signature of response to PD-1 blockade in classical Hodgkin lymphoma was defined using TCR beta sequencing and CyTOF. Overall study outcomes, separate from this receptor: CD4+ but not CD8+ TCR diversity rose significantly by C4D1 (p=0.0027 vs p=0.16), most apparent in complete responders (p=0.02). Among trial patients, those achieving complete response had baseline diversity similar to that of newly diagnosed patients, while diversity was significantly lower in partial responders and progressors. Baseline TCR diversity was reported to be lower in newly diagnosed patients than in healthy donors, and even lower in relapsed/refractory patients. Lower diversity was seen in patients whose nivolumab began less than 1 year after ASCT, and these patients were left out of later analyses so that immune reconstitution would not confound the results. The study covered only a single clinical trial cohort, and the causes of the repertoire differences, possibly disease activity or prior therapy, were still not defined.

Looking up the germline V gene yields CDR1 SGHRS and CDR2 YFSETQ. The CDR3 measures 15 amino acids from cysteine to phenylalanine. Left in the record is the CDR3 DNA by itself, 45 bases read in frame from the first base. Compared with germline, V lacks 1 base and J lacks 1 base; bases without a gene match: 5. The Qiagen DNeasy kit was used to extract genomic DNA both from unsorted PBMCs and from the negatively selected CD4+ and CD8+ fractions. TCR beta CDR3 regions were subjected to amplification by immunoSEQ multiplex PCR with primers that anneal to V and J segments. Amplification bias was minimized using a synthetic immune receptor repertoire, and residual bias was removed computationally after sequencing. The study's own analysis went as follows. Repertoire diversity was quantified as the Shannon entropy index using custom Python scripts. Unsorted, CD4+ and CD8+ repertoires were analyzed separately, except in combined analyses where CD4+ and CD8+ sequences were merged in silico. Clonal expansion was defined as a frequency increase of at least 2-fold after treatment compared with C1D1, and clones undetected at baseline were assigned a pseudocount of 0.5. Singleton clones were defined as clones with 0 or 1 copy at C1D1, and non-singleton clones were defined as clones with 2 or more copies. Clones expanded in unsorted samples were assigned a CD4+, CD8+ or unknown annotation through matching of protein sequences in sorted samples from the same patient. Diversity changes from C1D1 to C4D1 were tested in paired samples using Wilcoxon tests. TCRdb limited this immuneACCESS table to in-frame rearrangements with V and J called. A share of clones is missing; checked studies link under half to unresolved V genes, and the rest is unexplained. The V and J calls and clone size come from that table; D and trimming were worked out from the DNA. The sample table holds 46,000 or so clones, of which about three quarters were seen once. The ten largest clones capture around 37% of the sample.

The time point tag for this specimen amounts to: cycle 4 day 1 (C4D1), after 6 weeks of nivolumab. All trial patients had relapsed after autologous stem cell transplantation, with cohorts A, B and C differing in prior brentuximab vedotin exposure. The trial cohort was composed of about 54 patients with relapsed/refractory classical Hodgkin lymphoma, for whom complete response, partial response or progressive disease was recorded as best overall response. Trial patients were treated with single-agent nivolumab in the multi-cohort phase II CheckMate 205 trial. An independent review committee assessed best overall response by applying the 2007 International Working Group response criteria. Trial PBMCs were obtained immediately prior to nivolumab initiation (C1D1) and on therapy at cycle 2 day 1 and cycle 4 day 1. Peripheral blood was collected in 8 mL Vacutainer Cell Preparation Tubes, from which PBMCs were isolated by centrifugation and then cryopreserved.

The sequence joins TRBV5-1 to TRBJ2-7; 7 central nucleotides agree with TRBD2. The sequence came from a human donor with classical Hodgkin lymphoma. The sample in question was peripheral blood mononuclear cells (PBMCs), obtained before the fourth cycle of nivolumab. The DNA sequence is as follows: TGCGCCAGCAGCTTGAACGGGGGGACTTCCTACGAGCAGTACTTC. Translated, it gives CASSLNGGTSYEQYF.